This T cell receptor beta chain came from a study of HIV-infected patients and healthy controls. Notes on the study in general: The seeming recovery of the Gini index after therapy in HIV-infected patients vanished in size-matched data. During therapy, HIV-associated CDR3s fell significantly in frequency, while CMV-associated CDR3s did not change significantly.

Roughly three months, about 14 weeks, into antiretroviral therapy, follow-up blood was collected. All unsorted peripheral T cells were captured because whole blood was used without fractionation. Peripheral blood, approximately 2.5 ml, was drawn for RNA extraction. cDNA was made from approximately 0.55 ug RNA using alpha and beta constant primers. Each of the alpha and beta chains got its own library through chain-specific third strand synthesis with indices. The SP2 site served as the priming point for second strand synthesis. TCRdb redid the calling of the 5' RACE reads with MiXCR, one entry per CDR3 protein. Found here are roughly 13,000 distinct CDR3 sequences, 9.5% to 15% of them singletons; the top ten hold 35% to 45%. This clonotype showed up many times. Its specificity is unknown. The sequenced sample was blood, obtained during antiretroviral therapy. This clonotype originated in an adult with HIV infection. The donor label of this sample is uncertain.

CDR3 amino acids: CASSLNGEVTDTQYF. The CDR3, as DNA: TGCGCCAGCAGCTTGAACGGGGAGGTCACAGATACGCAGTATTTT. The chain recombines TRBV5-1 with TRBJ2-3; maybe TRBD2 (6 bases). Looked up from germline, CDR1 is SGHRS and CDR2 is YFSETQ. Trimming stripped 1 base from V and 2 bases from J, with 11 bases between. The CDR3 has 15 amino acids.